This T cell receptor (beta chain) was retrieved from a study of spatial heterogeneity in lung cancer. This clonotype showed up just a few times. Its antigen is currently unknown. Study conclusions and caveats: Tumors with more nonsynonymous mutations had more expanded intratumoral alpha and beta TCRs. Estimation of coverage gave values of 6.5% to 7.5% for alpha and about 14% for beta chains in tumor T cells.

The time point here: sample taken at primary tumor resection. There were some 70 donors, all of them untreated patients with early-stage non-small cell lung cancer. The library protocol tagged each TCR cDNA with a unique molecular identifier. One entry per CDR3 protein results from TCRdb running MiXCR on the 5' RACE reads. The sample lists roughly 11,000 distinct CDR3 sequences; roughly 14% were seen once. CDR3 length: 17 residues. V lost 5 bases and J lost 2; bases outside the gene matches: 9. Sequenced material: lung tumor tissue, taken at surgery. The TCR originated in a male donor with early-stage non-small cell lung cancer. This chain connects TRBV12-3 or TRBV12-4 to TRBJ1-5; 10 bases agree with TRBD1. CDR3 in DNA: TGTGCCAGCAGTCGGGACAGGGGCTGGGGTGGCAATCAGCCCCAGCATTTT. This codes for CASSRDRGWGGNQPQHF.